This T cell receptor beta chain came from a study of T cell responses to AZD1222 COVID-19 vaccine. Findings and caveats of the study: In the spike-specific TCR repertoire, nearly half reportedly target unmutated variant regions. Spike-wide vaccine-associated CD4 TCRs dominated at 160-218 and 743-854. Mostly white British, mostly female donors; authors suggested clonal diversity may be underestimated. Spike-specific TCR repertoires showed rising breadth and depth after two AZD1222 doses.

TCRdb's copy holds only in-frame clones and misses some; the assay was immunoSEQ multiplex PCR. The table records some 140,000 clones, roughly nine tenths of them present only once. Turning to this clone: Its antigen remains unknown.

The CDR3 is made up of 15 amino acids. V dropped 0 bases and J dropped 2 bases, with 10 bases sitting between them. Germline-derived CDR1 and CDR2 are ENHRY and SYGVKD. This sample comprised peripheral blood, obtained on day 0 of AZD1222 vaccination. This chain connects TRBV10-3 to TRBJ2-5, with D tentatively TRBD2 (7 bases). This sequence originates from an adult in good health. CDR3 DNA: TGTGCCATCAGTGAGTCGGGGGGGCGACAAGAGACCCAGTACTTC. This sequence encodes CAISESGGRQETQYF.